This T cell receptor beta chain was retrieved from a study of cytomegalovirus exposure and HLA in healthy donors. Whole-study context: Inside one of the first data releases sat some 85 million unique TCRs taken from HLA-typed donors. The study's findings and limits: The study recorded 160 or so TCR beta chains that were cytomegalovirus-associated. Three CMV-associated chains proved CMV antigen-specific in vitro.

Regarding this clone: Its antigen is unknown.

Those who donated were healthy bone marrow donors. Germline CDR1 and CDR2: MGHRA and YSYEKL. The CDR3 runs 14 residues. V trimming: 6 bases; J trimming: 2 bases; junction bases outside the gene matches: 4. The PCR used 60 Vbeta and 13 Jbeta primers. Produced via immunoSEQ multiplex PCR; TCRdb's table is partial and in-frame only. The data contain about 90,000 clones, around 70% of them singletons. The sequenced sample consisted of PBMCs. This clonotype was sampled from a woman in her 50s in good health and CMV-seropositive. This sequence joins TRBV4-1 and TRBJ2-7; 10 bases map to TRBD1. The CDR3 bases are TGCGCCAGCAGAGGAGACAGGGGGCCCTACGAGCAGTACTTC. The encoded protein is CASRGDRGPYEQYF.